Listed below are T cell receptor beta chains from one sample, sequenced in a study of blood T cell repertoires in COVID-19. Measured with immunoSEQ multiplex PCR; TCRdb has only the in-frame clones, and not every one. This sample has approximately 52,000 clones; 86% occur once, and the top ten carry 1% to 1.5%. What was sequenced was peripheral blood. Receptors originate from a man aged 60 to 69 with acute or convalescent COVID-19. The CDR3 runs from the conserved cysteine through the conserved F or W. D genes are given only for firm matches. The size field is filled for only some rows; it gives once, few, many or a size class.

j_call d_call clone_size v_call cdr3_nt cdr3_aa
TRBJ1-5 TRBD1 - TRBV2 TGTGCCAGCAGTGAAGGGACAGGTTTTCAGCCCCAGCATTTT CASSEGTGFQPQHF
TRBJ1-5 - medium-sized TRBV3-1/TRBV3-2 TGTGCCAGCAGCCTGGGGAGACAAAATCAGCCCCAGCATTTT CASSLGRQNQPQHF
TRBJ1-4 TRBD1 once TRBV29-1 TGCAGCGTTCGGACAGGGAACGAAAAACTGTTTTTT CSVRTGNEKLFF
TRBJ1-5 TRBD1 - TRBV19 TGTGCCAGTAGGAGTGGACAGGAAAGCAATCAGCCCCAGCATTTT CASRSGQESNQPQHF
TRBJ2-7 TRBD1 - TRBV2 TGTGCCAGCAGTGGACAGGGCTACGAGCAGTACTTC CASSGQGYEQYF
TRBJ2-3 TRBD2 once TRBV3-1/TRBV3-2 TGTGCCAGCAGCCATTTGCTAGCGGGAGGGCCAACAGATACGCAGTATTTT CASSHLLAGGPTDTQYF
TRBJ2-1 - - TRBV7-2 TGTGCCAGCAGCTTAACGGGTGAGCAGTTCTTC CASSLTGEQFF
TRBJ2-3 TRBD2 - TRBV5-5 TGTGCCAGCAGCAGGGGACTAGCGGGAGCGGGAGATACGCAGTATTTT CASSRGLAGAGDTQYF
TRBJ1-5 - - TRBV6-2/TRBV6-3 TGTGCCAGCAGTTACTACAGGTTAAATCAGCCCCAGCATTTT CASSYYRLNQPQHF
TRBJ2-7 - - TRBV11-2 TGTGCCAGCAGCTTCCGGGATCCAAGTGGTGGCTACGAGCAGTACTTC CASSFRDPSGGYEQYF
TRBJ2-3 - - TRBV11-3 TGTGCCAGCAGCAACAAGGGGTTCTATACGACAGATACGCAGTATTTT CASSNKGFYTTDTQYF
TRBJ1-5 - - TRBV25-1 TGTGCCAGCAGTGAGGACACGGGTGGGCCCCAGCATTTT CASSEDTGGPQHF
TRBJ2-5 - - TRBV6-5 TGTGCCAGCAGTTACGGCAGGGTTGAGACCCAGTACTTC CASSYGRVETQYF
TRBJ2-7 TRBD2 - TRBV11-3 TGTGCCAGCAGCCCCCTAAAGACTAGCGGGAGGAACAAAACCTACGAGCAGTACTTC CASSPLKTSGRNKTYEQYF
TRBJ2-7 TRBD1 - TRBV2 TGTGCCAGCACCCCGACAGGGGACCCCTACGAGCAGTACTTC CASTPTGDPYEQYF
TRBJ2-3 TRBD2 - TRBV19 TGTGCCAGTAGTTACGGGCTAGCGGGCACAGATACGCAGTATTTT CASSYGLAGTDTQYF
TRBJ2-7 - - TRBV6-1 TGTGCCAGCAGTGAACCCGGCGAATTTCAGGACGAGCAGTACTTC CASSEPGEFQDEQYF
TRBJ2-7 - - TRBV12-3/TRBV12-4 TGTGCCAGCAGTCCCGGGACATACGAGCAGTACTTC CASSPGTYEQYF
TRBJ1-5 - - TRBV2 TGTGCCAGCAGTGAATTGGAGGATAGCAATCAGCCCCAGCATTTT CASSELEDSNQPQHF
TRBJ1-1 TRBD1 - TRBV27 TGTGCCAGCAGTTTCCAGGGGGCGCAGACTGAAGCTTTCTTT CASSFQGAQTEAFF